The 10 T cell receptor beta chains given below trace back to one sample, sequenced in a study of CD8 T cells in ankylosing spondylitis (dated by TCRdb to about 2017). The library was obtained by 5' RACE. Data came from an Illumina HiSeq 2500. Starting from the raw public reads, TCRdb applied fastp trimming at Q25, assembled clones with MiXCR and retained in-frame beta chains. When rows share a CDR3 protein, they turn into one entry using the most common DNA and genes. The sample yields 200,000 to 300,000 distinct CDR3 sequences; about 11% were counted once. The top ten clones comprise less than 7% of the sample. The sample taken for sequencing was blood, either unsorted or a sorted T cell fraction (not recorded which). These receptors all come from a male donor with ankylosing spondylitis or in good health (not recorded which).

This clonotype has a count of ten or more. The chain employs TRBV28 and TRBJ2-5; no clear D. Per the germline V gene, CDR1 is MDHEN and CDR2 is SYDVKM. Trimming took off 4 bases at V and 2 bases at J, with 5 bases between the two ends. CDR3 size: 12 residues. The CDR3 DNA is TGTGCCAGCAGTTGGGATCAAGAGACCCAGTACTTC. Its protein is CASSWDQETQYF.

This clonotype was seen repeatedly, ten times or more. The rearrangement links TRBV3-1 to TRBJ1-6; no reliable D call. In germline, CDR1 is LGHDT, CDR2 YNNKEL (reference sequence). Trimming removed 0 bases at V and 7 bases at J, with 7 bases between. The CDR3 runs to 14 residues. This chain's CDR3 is CASSQDRGNSPLHF. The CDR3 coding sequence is TGTGCCAGCAGCCAAGATCGAGGAAATTCACCCCTCCACTTT.

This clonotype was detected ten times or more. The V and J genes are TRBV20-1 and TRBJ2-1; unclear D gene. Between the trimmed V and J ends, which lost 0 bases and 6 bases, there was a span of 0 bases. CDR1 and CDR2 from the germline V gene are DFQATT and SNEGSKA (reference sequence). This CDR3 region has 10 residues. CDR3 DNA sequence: TGCAGTGCTAGAGACAATGAGCAGTTCTTC. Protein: CSARDNEQFF.

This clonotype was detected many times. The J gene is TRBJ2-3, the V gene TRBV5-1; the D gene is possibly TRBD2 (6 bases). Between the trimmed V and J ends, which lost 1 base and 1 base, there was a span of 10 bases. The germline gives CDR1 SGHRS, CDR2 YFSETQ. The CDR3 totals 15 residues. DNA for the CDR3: TGCGCCAGCAGCTTGTCGAGGGAGGGCACAGATACGCAGTATTTT. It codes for CASSLSREGTDTQYF.

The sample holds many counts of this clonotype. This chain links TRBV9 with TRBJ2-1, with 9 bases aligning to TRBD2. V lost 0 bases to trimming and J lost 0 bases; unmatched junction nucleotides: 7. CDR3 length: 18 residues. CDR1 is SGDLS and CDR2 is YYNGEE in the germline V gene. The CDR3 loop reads CASSVGSSGASSYNEQFF. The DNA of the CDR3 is TGTGCCAGCAGCGTAGGGTCTAGCGGGGCGAGCTCCTACAATGAGCAGTTCTTC.

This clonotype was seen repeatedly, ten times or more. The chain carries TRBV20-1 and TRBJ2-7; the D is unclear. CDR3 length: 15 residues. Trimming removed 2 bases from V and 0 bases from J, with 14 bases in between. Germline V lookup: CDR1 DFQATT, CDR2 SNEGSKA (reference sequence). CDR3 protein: CSARYTGRSSYEQYF. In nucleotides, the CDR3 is TGCAGTGCTAGATATACGGGTAGGAGCTCCTACGAGCAGTACTTC.

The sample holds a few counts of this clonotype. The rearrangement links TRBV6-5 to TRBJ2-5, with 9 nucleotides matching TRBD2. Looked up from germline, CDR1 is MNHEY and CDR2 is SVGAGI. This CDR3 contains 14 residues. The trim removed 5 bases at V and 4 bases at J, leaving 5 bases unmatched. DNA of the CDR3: TGTGCCAGCAGTGCCTCGACTAGCGGAGAGACCCAGTACTTC. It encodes CASSASTSGETQYF.

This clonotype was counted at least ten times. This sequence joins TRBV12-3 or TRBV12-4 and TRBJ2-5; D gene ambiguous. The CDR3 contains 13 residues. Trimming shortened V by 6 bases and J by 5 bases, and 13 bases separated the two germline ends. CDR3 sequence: CASRRPYAETQYF. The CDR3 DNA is TGTGCCAGCAGACGGCCCTATGCGGAGACCCAGTACTTC.

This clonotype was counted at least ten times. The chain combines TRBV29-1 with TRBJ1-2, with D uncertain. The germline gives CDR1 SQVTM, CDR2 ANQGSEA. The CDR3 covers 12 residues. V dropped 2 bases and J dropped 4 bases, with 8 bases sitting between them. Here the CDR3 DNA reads TGCAGCGTTGAAAGCAGGCTCTATGGCTACACCTTC. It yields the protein CSVESRLYGYTF. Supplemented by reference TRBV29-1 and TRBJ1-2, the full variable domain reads SAVISQKPSRDICQRGTSLTIQCQVDSQVTMMFWYRQQPGQSLTLIATANQGSEATYESGFVIDKFPISRPNLTFSTLTVSNMSPEDSSIYLCSVESRLYGYTFGSGTRLTVV.

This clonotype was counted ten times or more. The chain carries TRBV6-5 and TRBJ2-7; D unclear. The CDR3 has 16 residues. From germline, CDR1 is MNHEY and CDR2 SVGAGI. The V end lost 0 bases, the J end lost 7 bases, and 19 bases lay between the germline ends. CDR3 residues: CASSYSPGRPGREQYF. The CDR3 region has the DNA TGTGCCAGCAGTTACTCGCCCGGGCGACCGGGTAGGGAGCAGTACTTC.